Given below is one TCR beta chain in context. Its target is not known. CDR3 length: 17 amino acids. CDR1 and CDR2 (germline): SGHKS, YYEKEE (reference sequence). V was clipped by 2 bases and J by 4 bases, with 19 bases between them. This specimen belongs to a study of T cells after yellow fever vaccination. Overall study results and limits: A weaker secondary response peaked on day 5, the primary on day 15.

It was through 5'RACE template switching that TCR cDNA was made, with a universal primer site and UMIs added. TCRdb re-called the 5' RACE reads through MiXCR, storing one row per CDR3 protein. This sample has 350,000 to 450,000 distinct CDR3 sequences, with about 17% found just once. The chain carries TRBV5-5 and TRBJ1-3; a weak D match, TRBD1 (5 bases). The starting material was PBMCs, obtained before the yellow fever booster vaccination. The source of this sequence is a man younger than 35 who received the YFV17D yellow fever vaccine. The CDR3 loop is CASSFVPLRGGGNTIYF. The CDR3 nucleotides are TGTGCCAGCAGCTTCGTTCCCCTCCGGGGGGGAGGAAACACCATATATTTT. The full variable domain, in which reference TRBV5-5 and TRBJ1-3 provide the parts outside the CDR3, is DAGVTQSPTHLIKTRGQQVTLRCSPISGHKSVSWYQQVLGQGPQFIFQYYEKEERGRGNFPDRFSARQFPNYSSELNVNALLLGDSALYLCASSFVPLRGGGNTIYFGEGSWLTVV.